Sequencing of this TCR beta chain was carried out in a study of T-cell memory formation after mild COVID-19. CDR1 is SEHNR, CDR2 FQNEAQ, per germline (reference sequence). V lost 5 bases and J lost 3, with 9 bases in between. The CDR3 contains 13 residues. As to this clonotype: The antigen is unknown.

In TCRdb, the 5' RACE reads were re-called with MiXCR into one record per CDR3 protein. The profile shows hundreds of thousands of distinct CDR3 sequences, about 22% of them singletons. Study conclusions and caveats: CD4/CD8 balance held among clones contracting day 15 to 85, and later expanders leaned CD4+.

The sample comprised PBMCs or a T cell subset sorted from them (not recorded which). The J gene is TRBJ2-3, the V gene TRBV7-9; D is undetermined. This clonotype originated in an adult woman who had mild COVID-19 (a few samples of this study predate the infection). Cell type and time point are not known. This chain's CDR3 is CASSPPMTDTQYF. CDR3 nucleotide sequence: TGTGCCAGCAGCCCACCAATGACAGATACGCAGTATTTT.